This T cell receptor beta chain was identified during a study of T cells in Graves' hyperthyroidism and ophthalmopathy. V was pared by 2 bases and J by 8 bases, with 12 bases between. CDR3 length: 13 residues. Germline CDR1 DFQATT, CDR2 SNEGSKA (reference sequence). TCR beta CDR3 region amplification was performed from RNA transcripts. RT-PCR in the first round (using the HTBI primer set) targeted the TCR CDR3. From the multiplex PCR reads, TCRdb called clonotypes with MiXCR, one entry per CDR3 protein. Here the sample spans about 610,000 distinct CDR3 sequences, 46% being singletons. Ten or more counts support this clonotype.

Material: peripheral blood or thyroid tissue (not recorded which). The sequence came from a woman under 30 with Graves' hyperthyroidism. The chain recombines TRBV20-1 with TRBJ1-4, with D possibly TRBD1 on 6 matching bases. The CDR3 nucleotides read TGCAGTGCTAGAAAACAGGGTGGCGAAAAACTGTTTTTT. Translation gives CSARKQGGEKLFF.